The 29 T cell receptor beta chains below all came from one sample that was sequenced in a study of T-cell reconstitution after alpha-beta-depleted transplantation in children (dated by TCRdb to the mid-2010s). Preparation of the library involved PCR. Reads for this sample came from an Illumina HiSeq 2500. TCR library preparation used molecular barcoding, with unique molecular identifiers applied to normalize quantification of the TCRbeta repertoire. The public reads were reanalyzed by TCRdb: fastp trimming at Q25, MiXCR alignment, in-frame beta chains only. Each CDR3 protein appears once, grouped with its most common genes and DNA. The sample table contains about 870,000 distinct CDR3 sequences; only one count was recorded for roughly 15% of them. Around 5.3% of the sample lies in the top ten. Read against the paper, the sample's treatment or condition label means: allogeneic hematopoietic cell transplantation with graft depleted of TCRalphabeta T cells and CD19 B cells.

Material: PBMCs, mostly from graft donor cells, obtained 360 days after TCRalphabeta/CD19-depleted stem cell transplant. The source of these receptors is a male patient younger than 18 who had a stem cell transplant for acute lymphoblastic leukemia, so the T cells may come from the graft donor.

This chain uses TRBV20-1 with TRBJ2-7; D call uncertain. V was clipped by 5 bases and J by 5 bases, with 19 bases between them. The CDR3 totals 14 residues. Germline V lookup: CDR1 DFQATT, CDR2 SNEGSKA (reference sequence). In nucleotides, the CDR3 is TGCAGTGCTTCCTCGAGCATGCTGGGCCACGAGCAGTACTTC. It translates to CSASSSMLGHEQYF.

The V call is TRBV12-5, the J call TRBJ2-1; no clear D. The CDR3 covers 13 residues. CDR1 and CDR2 from the germline V gene are LGHNT and FRNRAP. V was pared by 0 bases and J by 4 bases, with 4 bases between. CDR3 loop: CASGLVGYNEQFF. DNA for the CDR3: TGTGCTAGTGGTTTGGTAGGGTACAATGAGCAGTTCTTC.

This clonotype was observed many times. This chain links TRBV12-3 or TRBV12-4 with TRBJ1-1, with a tentative D call TRBD1 (6 bases). Deletions cut 4 bases from V and 10 bases from J, with 16 bases between. This CDR3 is built from 13 residues. CDR3 residues: CASSSPYRGGAFF. The DNA for the CDR3 is TGTGCCAGCAGTTCCCCCTATAGAGGGGGAGCTTTCTTT.

This chain links TRBV3-1 with TRBJ1-1, with TRBD1 identical over 10 bases. CDR3 length equals 15 residues. Trimming removed 3 bases from V and 5 bases from J; junction bases left unmatched: 6. The germline CDR1 and CDR2 sequences are LGHDT and YNNKEL (reference sequence). The CDR3 DNA reads TGTGCCAGCAGCCAGCCCGGGACAGGGGTGACTGAAGCTTTCTTT. As protein: CASSQPGTGVTEAFF.

This chain uses TRBV29-1 with TRBJ2-7; 8 bases align to TRBD2. V lost 3 bases to trimming and J lost 2 bases; unmatched junction nucleotides: 6. Germline lookup yields CDR1 SQVTM and CDR2 ANQGSEA. CDR3 length: 14 amino acids. The CDR3 coding sequence is TGCAGCGTTGAGGTAGCGGGACTCCCCTACGAGCAGTACTTC. This codes for CSVEVAGLPYEQYF.

This clonotype has only a few counts. V gene TRBV11-2 combines with J gene TRBJ2-2; D perhaps matches TRBD1 (6 bases). Per the germline V gene, CDR1 is SGHAT and CDR2 is FQNNGV. The CDR3 has 15 amino acids. V was pared by 5 bases and J by 6 bases, with 16 bases between. CDR3 sequence: CASSPPTGWAGELFF. CDR3 in DNA: TGTGCCAGCAGCCCGCCTACAGGGTGGGCCGGGGAGCTGTTTTTT.

The rearrangement uses TRBV13 and TRBJ1-5, with 7 bases aligning to TRBD1. V was pared by 5 bases and J by 3 bases, with 1 base of the junction left unmatched. There are 13 residues in the CDR3. From germline, CDR1 is PRHDT and CDR2 FYEKMQ (reference sequence). For the CDR3, the DNA is TGTGCCAGCAGCCAGGGGGACAATCAGCCCCAGCATTTT. This codes for CASSQGDNQPQHF.

This clonotype was picked up a small number of times. The genes are TRBV27 and TRBJ2-7; D not certain. Looked up from germline, CDR1 is MNHEY and CDR2 is SMNVEV (reference sequence). V dropped 2 bases and J dropped 4 bases, with 15 bases sitting between them. CDR3 size: 15 residues. In nucleotides, the CDR3 is TGTGCCAGCAGTTTAGGAGAGAATTCGATATACGAGCAGTACTTC. Residues: CASSLGENSIYEQYF.

The chain joins TRBV18 to TRBJ2-1; 8 nucleotides match TRBD2. Germline lookup yields CDR1 KGHSH and CDR2 LQKENI. V lost 4 bases and J lost 8; bases outside the gene matches: 13. The CDR3 sequence is 16 residues long. CDR3 nucleotides: TGTGCCAGCTCACGACCAGCGGGAGTGCTCCGGTATGAGCAGTTCTTC. As protein: CASSRPAGVLRYEQFF. The variable domain in full, with the rest retrieved from reference TRBV18 and TRBJ2-1, is NAGVMQNPRHLVRRRGQEARLRCSPMKGHSHVYWYRQLPEEGLKFMVYLQKENIIDESGMPKERFSAEFPKEGPSILRIQQVVRGDSAAYFCASSRPAGVLRYEQFFGPGTRLTVL.

This rearrangement joins TRBV25-1 to TRBJ2-2; the match to TRBD1 covers 9 bases. V lost 6 bases and J lost 7; bases outside the gene matches: 15. Germline V gene data show CDR1 as MGHDK and CDR2 as SYGVNS. The CDR3 is 17 amino acids. This CDR3 reads CASSGKRTGEGFGELFF. The DNA for the CDR3 is TGTGCCAGCAGCGGAAAAAGGACAGGGGAAGGATTCGGGGAGCTGTTTTTT. Together with reference TRBV25-1 and TRBJ2-2, the CDR3 gives the full variable domain: EADIYQTPRYLVIGTGKKITLECSQTMGHDKMYWYQQDPGMELHLIHYSYGVNSTEKGDLSSESTVSRIRTEHFPLTLESARPSHTSQYLCASSGKRTGEGFGELFFGEGSRLTVL.

This clonotype was counted at least ten times. The CDR3 nucleotides are TGCAGCGTCCCCGATGAGGCTGAAGCTTTCTTT. It encodes CSVPDEAEAFF. This chain links TRBV29-1 with TRBJ1-1; D is undetermined. This CDR3 region has 11 residues. Between the trimmed V and J ends, which lost 6 bases and 6 bases, there was a span of 11 bases. CDR1 SQVTM and CDR2 ANQGSEA come from the germline V gene.

This clonotype appeared many times. The chain has TRBV7-3 and TRBJ2-1; unclear D gene. The CDR3 has 15 amino acids. Germline values: CDR1 SGHTA, CDR2 FQGTGA. Trimming pared 5 bases from V and 4 bases from J, leaving 15 bases between. CDR3 coding DNA: TGTGCCAGCAGCCTCCTGCGGAACCGGTACAATGAGCAGTTCTTC. It yields the protein CASSLLRNRYNEQFF.

This CDR3 is CASSLSRGASYEQYF. The CDR3 nucleotides read TGCGCCAGCAGCCTCAGCCGGGGGGCAAGCTACGAGCAGTACTTC. The J gene is TRBJ2-7, the V gene TRBV4-1; D possibly corresponds to TRBD2 (7 bases). CDR1 and CDR2 from the germline V gene are MGHRA and YSYEKL. The V end lost 4 bases, the J end lost 3 bases, and 16 bases lay between the germline ends. This CDR3 is built from 15 residues.

The chain couples TRBV4-1 to TRBJ2-5; TRBD2 matches 8 bases. Losses at the gene ends were 4 bases for V and 5 bases for J; bases not matched to a gene: 9. Germline V gene sequence: CDR1 MGHRA, CDR2 YSYEKL. CDR3 length: 15 residues. The CDR3 nucleotides are TGCGCCAGCAGCCTCTTACTAGCGGCCCGGGAGACCCAGTACTTC. Translated, it gives CASSLLLAARETQYF.

V usage is TRBV2 and J usage is TRBJ1-3; 9 nucleotides line up with TRBD1. Trimming took 10 bases from V and 4 from J; bases not matched to a gene: 5. CDR1 SNHLY and CDR2 FYNNEI come from the germline V gene. The length of the CDR3 is 13 residues. The CDR3 loop reads CANEGQGGNTIYF. The CDR3 nucleotides are TGTGCCAACGAGGGACAGGGAGGAAACACCATATATTTT.

This clonotype was seen a single time. V is TRBV25-1 and J is TRBJ2-1; D gene uncertain. Trimming shortened V by 0 bases and J by 1 base, and 10 bases separated the two germline ends. The length of the CDR3 is 16 residues. Germline CDR1 reads MGHDK; CDR2 reads SYGVNS. CDR3 DNA: TGTGCCAGCAGTGAATACTGGCATAATTCCTACAATGAGCAGTTCTTC. Protein: CASSEYWHNSYNEQFF.

This clonotype has ten or more counts. The chain combines TRBV5-5 with TRBJ2-5, with D perhaps matching TRBD2 (6 bases). Germline CDR1 SGHKS, CDR2 YYEKEE (reference sequence). CDR3 length: 14 residues. Between the trimmed V and J ends, which lost 1 base and 5 bases, there was a span of 12 bases. The CDR3 DNA follows: TGTGCCAGCAGCTTGATTTCGGGGAGGGAGACCCAGTACTTC. Amino acid sequence: CASSLISGRETQYF.

As for this clonotype: A much larger clone differs from this one at a single base, so this may be a read error. The rearrangement links TRBV27 to TRBJ1-4, with D possibly being TRBD1 (5 bases). The CDR3 runs 14 residues. CDR1 is MNHEY, CDR2 SMNVEV, per germline (reference sequence). The ends were cut back, 5 bases at V and 0 bases at J, with 7 bases in the middle. DNA of the CDR3: TGTGCCAGCAGTCAGACAGCAACTAATGAAAAACTGTTTTTT. Its protein is CASSQTATNEKLFF.

The CDR3: CATSRAYLGDTQYF. CDR3 nucleotides: TGTGCCACCAGCAGAGCGTATCTAGGGGATACGCAGTATTTT. V gene TRBV15 combines with J gene TRBJ2-3; D is undetermined. Germline V gene data show CDR1 as LNHNV and CDR2 as YYDKDF (reference sequence). This CDR3 has 14 amino acids. V was pared by 1 base and J by 6 bases, with 11 bases between.

This clonotype has a handful of counts. The V gene is TRBV20-1, the J gene TRBJ2-2, with 7 bases identical to TRBD2. The CDR3 spans 16 residues. Trimming took 2 bases from V and 4 from J; bases not matched to a gene: 10. Germline values: CDR1 DFQATT, CDR2 SNEGSKA (reference sequence). The CDR3 loop reads CSARPPLAEGTGELFF. CDR3 sequence (DNA): TGCAGTGCTAGACCCCCGCTAGCGGAGGGCACCGGGGAGCTGTTTTTT.

This clonotype occurred a few times. V and J are TRBV19 and TRBJ2-4, with a tentative D call TRBD2 (5 bases). Germline CDR1 LNHDA, CDR2 SQIVND (reference sequence). This CDR3 is 16 amino acids long. The V end lost 7 bases, the J end lost 0 bases, and 16 bases lay between the germline ends. As DNA, the CDR3 is TGTGCCAGTAACGGACTTGTAGGTCTAGCCAAAAACATTCAGTACTTC. Its protein product is CASNGLVGLAKNIQYF.

This clonotype was found many times. The J gene is TRBJ2-3, the V gene TRBV20-1, with a weak D call TRBD2 (6 bases). Germline V gene lookup returns CDR1 DFQATT and CDR2 SNEGSKA (reference sequence). This CDR3 is built from 15 residues. The germline V and J ends were trimmed by 6 bases and 0 bases, with 16 bases remaining between them. CDR3 residues: CSALGRGTSTDTQYF. DNA of the CDR3: TGCAGTGCGCTCGGCCGGGGGACGAGCACAGATACGCAGTATTTT.

This clonotype was recorded a few times. CDR3 region: CSVGGGTGREQYF. The CDR3 nucleotides are TGCAGCGTTGGGGGGGGGACGGGCCGCGAGCAGTACTTC. The J gene is TRBJ2-7, the V gene TRBV29-1; TRBD2 matches at 7 bases. This CDR3 has 13 amino acids. Per germline, CDR1 SQVTM and CDR2 ANQGSEA. V shed 4 bases and J 6 bases; nucleotides not matched to a gene: 9.

This chain uses TRBV15 with TRBJ2-1; D remains ambiguous. CDR3 size: 13 residues. CDR1 and CDR2 from the germline V gene are LNHNV and YYDKDF (reference sequence). V shed 4 bases and J shed 2 bases, with 6 bases lying between them. CDR3 amino acids: CATSKRTYNEQFF. The CDR3 DNA reads TGTGCCACCAGCAAGCGTACCTACAATGAGCAGTTCTTC.

The chain combines TRBV2 with TRBJ2-1; D is uncertain. V lost 1 base, J lost 2 bases, and 9 bases lay in between. CDR3 length equals 15 residues. The germline gives CDR1 SNHLY, CDR2 FYNNEI. The CDR3 DNA reads as TGTGCCAGCAGTGAAGAAGCGAGTACCTACAATGAGCAGTTCTTC. Amino acid sequence: CASSEEASTYNEQFF.

The chain couples TRBV7-2 to TRBJ2-1; D is possibly TRBD2 (6 bases). Germline lookup yields CDR1 SGHTA and CDR2 FQGNSA. The ends were cut back, 0 bases at V and 5 bases at J, with 14 bases in the middle. The CDR3 loop spans 16 amino acids. CDR3 sequence reads: CASSLARGGFDNEQFF. CDR3 DNA sequence: TGTGCCAGCAGCTTAGCGCGGGGAGGATTTGACAATGAGCAGTTCTTC.

Only a few counts were recorded for this clonotype. This chain connects TRBV9 to TRBJ2-7, with D possibly being TRBD1 or TRBD2 (6 bases each). Germline CDR1 is SGDLS and CDR2 is YYNGEE. V dropped 0 bases and J dropped 2 bases, with 9 bases sitting between them. This CDR3 contains 14 residues. CDR3 bases: TGTGCCAGCAGCGTAGATGGGGGGCCCTACGAGCAGTACTTC. Its translation: CASSVDGGPYEQYF.

This clonotype was counted ten times or more. The rearrangement uses TRBV12-3 or TRBV12-4 and TRBJ2-3; no firm D call. This CDR3 has 10 residues. V was cut by 9 bases and J by 6 bases, with 7 bases left in between. This CDR3 is CASLTDTQYF. For the CDR3, the DNA is TGTGCCAGTTTAACTGATACGCAGTATTTT.

This clonotype came up a few times. This chain links TRBV11-2 with TRBJ2-7; D remains ambiguous. The CDR3 contains 12 residues. V was cut by 2 bases and J by 4 bases, with 6 bases left in between. Germline CDR1 reads SGHAT; CDR2 reads FQNNGV. The CDR3 reads CASSLYLYEQYF. As DNA, the CDR3 is TGTGCCAGCAGCTTATATCTATACGAGCAGTACTTC.